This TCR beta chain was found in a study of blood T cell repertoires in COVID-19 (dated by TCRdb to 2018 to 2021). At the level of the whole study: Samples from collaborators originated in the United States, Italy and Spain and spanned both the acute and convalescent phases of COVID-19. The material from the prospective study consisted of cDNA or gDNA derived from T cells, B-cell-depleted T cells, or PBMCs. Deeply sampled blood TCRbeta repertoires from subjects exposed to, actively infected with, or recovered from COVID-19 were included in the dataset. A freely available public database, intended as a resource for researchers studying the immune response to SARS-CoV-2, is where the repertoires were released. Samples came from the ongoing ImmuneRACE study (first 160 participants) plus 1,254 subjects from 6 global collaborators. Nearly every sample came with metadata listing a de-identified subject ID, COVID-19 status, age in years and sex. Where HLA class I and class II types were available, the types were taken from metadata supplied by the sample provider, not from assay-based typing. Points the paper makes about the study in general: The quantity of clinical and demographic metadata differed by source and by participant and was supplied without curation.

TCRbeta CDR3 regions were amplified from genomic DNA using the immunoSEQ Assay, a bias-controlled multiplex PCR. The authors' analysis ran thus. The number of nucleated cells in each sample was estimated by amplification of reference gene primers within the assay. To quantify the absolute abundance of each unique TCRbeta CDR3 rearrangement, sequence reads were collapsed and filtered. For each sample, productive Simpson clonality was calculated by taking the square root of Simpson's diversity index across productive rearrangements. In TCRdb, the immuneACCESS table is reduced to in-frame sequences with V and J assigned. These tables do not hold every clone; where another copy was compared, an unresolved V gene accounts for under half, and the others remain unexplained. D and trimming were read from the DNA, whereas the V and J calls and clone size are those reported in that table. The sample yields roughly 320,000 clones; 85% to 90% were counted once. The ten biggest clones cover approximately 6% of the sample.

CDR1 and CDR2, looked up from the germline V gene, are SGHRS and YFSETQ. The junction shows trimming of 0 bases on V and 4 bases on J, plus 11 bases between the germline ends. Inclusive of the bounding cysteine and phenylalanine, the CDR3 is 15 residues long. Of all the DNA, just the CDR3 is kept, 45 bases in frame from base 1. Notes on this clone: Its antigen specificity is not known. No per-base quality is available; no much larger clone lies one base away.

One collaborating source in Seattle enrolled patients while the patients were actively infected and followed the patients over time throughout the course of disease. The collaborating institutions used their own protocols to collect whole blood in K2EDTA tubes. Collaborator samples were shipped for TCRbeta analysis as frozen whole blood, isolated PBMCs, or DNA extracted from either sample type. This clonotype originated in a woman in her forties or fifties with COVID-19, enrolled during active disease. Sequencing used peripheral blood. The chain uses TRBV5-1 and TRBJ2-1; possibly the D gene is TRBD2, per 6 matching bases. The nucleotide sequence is TGCGCCAGCAGCTTGGCCCTAGCGACTTACAATGAGCAGTTCTTC. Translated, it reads CASSLALATYNEQFF.